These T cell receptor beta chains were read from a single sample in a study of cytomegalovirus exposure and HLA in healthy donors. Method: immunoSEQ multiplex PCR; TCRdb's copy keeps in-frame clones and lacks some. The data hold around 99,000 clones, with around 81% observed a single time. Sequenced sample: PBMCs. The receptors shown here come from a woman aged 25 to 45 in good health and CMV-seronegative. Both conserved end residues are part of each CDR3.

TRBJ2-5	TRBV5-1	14	CASSQRERGETQYF
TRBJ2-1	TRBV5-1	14	CASSFNGSPREQFF
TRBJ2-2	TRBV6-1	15	CASSVDRTNTGELFF
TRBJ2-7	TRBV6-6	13	CASSYEGPLEQYF
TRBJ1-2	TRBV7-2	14	CASSLGQGAPGYTF
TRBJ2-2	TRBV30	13	CAWSTGSTGELFF
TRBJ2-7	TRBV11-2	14	CASSFRQGVGEQYF
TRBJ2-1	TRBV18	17	CASSPREPRSSYNEQFF
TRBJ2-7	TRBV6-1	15	CASSEGRINSDEQYF
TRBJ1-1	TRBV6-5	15	CASSYGGGRNTEAFF
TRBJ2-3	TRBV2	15	CASSGTRPRADTQYF
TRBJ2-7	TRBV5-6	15	CASSSSVRNLNEQYF
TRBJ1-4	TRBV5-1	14	CASSTGTGDEKLFF
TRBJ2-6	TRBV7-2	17	CASSLGGVNSGANVLTF
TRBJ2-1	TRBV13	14	CASSRLAGGNEQFF
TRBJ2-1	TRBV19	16	CASLWRGGASYNEQFF
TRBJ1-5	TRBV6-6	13	CASKGAQNQPQHF
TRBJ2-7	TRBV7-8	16	CASSLAPATSGYEQYF
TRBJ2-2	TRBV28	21	CASSFEVQISGGRGKAGELFF
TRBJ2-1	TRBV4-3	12	CASSQDWGEQFF
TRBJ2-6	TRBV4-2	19	CASSHDAVSGRTGANVLTF
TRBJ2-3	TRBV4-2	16	CASSQEIGASTDTQYF
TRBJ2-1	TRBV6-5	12	CASSRDSNEQFF
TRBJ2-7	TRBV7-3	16	CASSKLAGGTLGEQYF
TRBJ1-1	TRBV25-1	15	CASSEFRGSNTEAFF
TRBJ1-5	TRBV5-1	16	CASSLGEWQGNQPQHF
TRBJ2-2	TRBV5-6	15	CASSHPQTNTGELFF
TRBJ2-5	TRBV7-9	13	CASSRRVQETQYF
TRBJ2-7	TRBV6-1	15	CASSAKLAGGYEQYF
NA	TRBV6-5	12	CASSIQGYEQYF
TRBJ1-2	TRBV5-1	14	CASSDGGGNYGYTF
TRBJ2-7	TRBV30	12	CAWRDSSYEQYF
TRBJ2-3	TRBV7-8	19	CASSLGSRTSGRDTDTQYF
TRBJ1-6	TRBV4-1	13	CASSQVRDSPLHF
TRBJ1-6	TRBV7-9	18	CASSPGTGFGSYNSPLHF
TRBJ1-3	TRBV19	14	CASSILDRGNTIYF
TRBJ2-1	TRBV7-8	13	CASSSPGEGEQFF
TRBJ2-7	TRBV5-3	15	CARSLGTGAKDEQYF
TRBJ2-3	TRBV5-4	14	CASSLGQNTDTQYF
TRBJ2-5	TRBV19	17	CASSPRLAGGPAETQYF
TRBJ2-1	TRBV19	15	CASSISGHTYNEQFF